This T cell receptor (beta chain) was identified in a study of breast tumors, draining lymph nodes, adjacent tissues. Between the trimmed V and J ends, which lost 3 bases and 4 bases, there was a span of 10 bases. This CDR3 spans 14 amino acids. The germline V gene has CDR1 MNHNS and CDR2 SASEGT. Overall study findings and caveats: That most tumor T cells come from lymph nodes remained unproven. Findings are consistent with lymph node origin and intratumoral expansion of most tumor T cells. Tumor repertoires ranked between lymph nodes and nontumor tissue in diversity, with V and J gene preferences.

MiXCR, applied by TCRdb to the multiplex PCR reads, yields one record per CDR3 protein. The sample has about 20,000 distinct CDR3 sequences, about 45% seen once. A word on this clonotype: Antigen specificity is unknown.

The source is a female donor with breast cancer. Some clones in this sample may be carry-over from other donors' samples. The rearrangement uses TRBV6-1 and TRBJ2-1, with D possibly being TRBD1 (7 bases). The sequenced sample consisted of breast tumor tissue. CDR3 protein: CASSEQGGYNEQFF. The DNA of the CDR3 is TGTGCCAGCAGTGAGCAGGGGGGTTACAATGAGCAGTTCTTC.